This TCR beta chain was documented in a study of blood T cell repertoires in COVID-19. Whole-study context: Sites in the United States, Italy and Spain provided acute and convalescent COVID-19 samples.

Profiling relied on immunoSEQ multiplex PCR, and the TCRdb table lists in-frame clones only, not all of them. The sample records some 250,000 clones, approximately 85% being singletons. Participants spanned ages about 18 to 100 years and resided in 20 to 30 US areas. Recovery among Cohort 3 donors was established by two negative PCRs, clearance, or symptom resolution. Germline CDR1 and CDR2: LNHDA and SQIVND (reference sequence). This CDR3 spans 13 amino acids. Trimming removed 11 bases from V and 10 bases from J; junction bases left unmatched: 11. The sequence was collected from a woman between 45 and 60 years old who had recovered from COVID-19. Sequenced input: PBMCs or T cells enriched from blood (not recorded which). The gene calls are TRBV19 and TRBJ1-1, with TRBD1 identical over 12 bases. The CDR3 nucleotides are TGTGCCTCATGCTTGGGACAGGGGGCGCGAGCTTTCTTT. It encodes CASCLGQGARAFF.